Listed below are T cell receptor beta chains from one sample, sequenced in a study of blood T cell repertoires in COVID-19. Sequencing was performed with immunoSEQ multiplex PCR; in TCRdb, only in-frame clones are kept and a portion is missing. The sample shows about 480,000 clones, nearly 90% of them seen only once. Sequencing used peripheral blood. Source of these receptors: a man between 18 and 35 years old with COVID-19, enrolled during active disease. Both conserved end residues are part of each CDR3. The order of the fields is V gene, clone size, J gene, D gene, CDR3 protein, CDR3 DNA. A D gene is named only where the DNA matches it firmly. Clone size is given for some rows only: seen once, a few or many times, or a class if the clone is expanded.

>TRBV7-6|once|TRBJ2-3|TRBD2
CASSLEGSGRTDTQYF
TGTGCCAGCAGCCTAGAGGGTAGCGGGCGCACAGATACGCAGTATTTT
>TRBV30|NA|TRBJ2-1|NA
CAWSSGLGRNEQFF
TGTGCCTGGAGCAGTGGGCTGGGTAGGAATGAGCAGTTCTTC
>TRBV20-1|many|TRBJ2-3|NA
CSARTGGTQYF
TGCAGTGCTAGAACGGGTGGTACGCAGTATTTT
>TRBV3-1/TRBV3-2|NA|TRBJ2-3|TRBD2
CASSGVGTSGGDTQYF
TGTGCCAGCAGCGGCGTTGGGACTAGCGGGGGTGATACGCAGTATTTT
>TRBV29-1|NA|TRBJ2-3|NA
CSVDGGADTQYF
TGCAGCGTTGATGGTGGGGCCGATACGCAGTATTTT
>TRBV7-9|NA|TRBJ1-4|NA
CASSLVPGGSEKLFF
TGTGCCAGCAGCTTAGTACCCGGGGGAAGTGAAAAACTGTTTTTT
>TRBV7-9|once|TRBJ2-5|NA
CASSPRVYGQETQYF
TGTGCCAGCAGCCCGAGGGTTTATGGGCAAGAGACCCAGTACTTC
>TRBV5-8|NA|TRBJ2-3|NA
CASSPIAGLMTDTQYF
TGTGCCAGCAGCCCCATTGCGGGGTTGATGACAGATACGCAGTATTTT
>TRBV19|NA|TRBJ2-2|TRBD2
CAVRASGRAGELFF
TGTGCCGTTAGGGCCAGCGGGAGAGCCGGGGAGCTGTTTTTT
>TRBV7-8|NA|TRBJ2-5|TRBD1
CASSKDRGETQYF
TGTGCCAGCAGCAAAGACAGGGGTGAGACCCAGTACTTC
>TRBV19|NA|TRBJ1-2|NA
CASSSGYGYTF
TGTGCCAGTAGTAGCGGCTATGGCTACACCTTC
>TRBV29-1|NA|TRBJ1-1|NA
CSVDRGWNTEAFF
TGCAGCGTTGATCGGGGTTGGAACACTGAAGCTTTCTTT
>TRBV7-9|NA|TRBJ2-5|TRBD2
CASSFRSGRAQETQYF
TGTGCCAGCAGCTTCAGGAGCGGGAGGGCCCAAGAGACCCAGTACTTC
>TRBV19|once|TRBJ1-6|NA
CASKVGTGRDSPLHF
TGTGCCAGTAAGGTAGGAACAGGGCGTGATTCACCCCTCCACTTT
>TRBV13|NA|TRBJ2-7|TRBD2
CASSLTSGLFSYEQYF
TGTGCCAGCAGCTTAACTAGCGGCCTATTCTCCTACGAGCAGTACTTC
>TRBV3-1/TRBV3-2|NA|TRBJ1-1|NA
CASSQERGSEAFF
TGTGCCAGCAGCCAAGAGAGGGGGTCTGAAGCTTTCTTT
>TRBV6-6|NA|TRBJ1-2|NA
CASRQTGQDGYTF
TGTGCCAGCAGACAAACAGGGCAAGATGGCTACACCTTC
>TRBV6-6|NA|TRBJ1-1|TRBD1
CASSYRDRDTEAFF
TGTGCCAGCAGTTACCGGGACAGGGACACTGAAGCTTTCTTT
>TRBV5-1|once|TRBJ1-6|NA
CASSPGTGDSPLHF
TGCGCCAGCAGCCCTGGGACGGGAGATTCACCCCTCCACTTT
>TRBV19|once|TRBJ2-7|TRBD1
CASKLGQGSYEQYF
TGTGCCAGTAAACTGGGACAGGGCTCTTACGAGCAGTACTTC
>TRBV19|NA|TRBJ1-5|TRBD1
CASSMADREQPQHF
TGTGCCAGTAGTATGGCGGACAGGGAGCAGCCCCAGCATTTT
>TRBV5-1|NA|TRBJ2-3|TRBD1
CASSKQTGGETDTQYF
TGCGCCAGCAGCAAGCAGACAGGGGGTGAGACAGATACGCAGTATTTT
>TRBV10-3|NA|TRBJ2-5|TRBD2
CAISESEGLAGGRETQYF
TGTGCCATCAGTGAGTCTGAAGGGCTCGCGGGAGGCAGGGAGACCCAGTACTTC
>TRBV29-1|NA|TRBJ2-3|TRBD1
CSVERAGGETSTDTQYF
TGCAGCGTTGAAAGGGCAGGGGGAGAAACTAGCACAGATACGCAGTATTTT
>TRBV4-1|NA|TRBJ2-5|TRBD1
CASSQGQGETQYF
TGCGCCAGCAGCCAAGGACAGGGAGAGACCCAGTACTTC
>TRBV5-5|NA|TRBJ2-5|NA
CASSLSREETQYF
TGTGCCAGCAGCTTGTCACGAGAAGAGACCCAGTACTTC
>TRBV24-1|NA|TRBJ1-5|NA
CAIQQGTAQPQHF
TGTGCCATCCAACAGGGAACCGCTCAGCCCCAGCATTTT
>TRBV11-3|NA|TRBJ2-3|TRBD1
CASSYGKGTEGADTQYF
TGTGCCAGCAGCTACGGGAAGGGGACAGAAGGGGCAGATACGCAGTATTTT
>TRBV6-2/TRBV6-3|NA|TRBJ2-7|NA
CASSPRPYEQYF
TGTGCCAGCAGCCCCAGGCCTTACGAGCAGTACTTC
>TRBV9|NA|TRBJ1-2|NA
CASSDRSSGTTYGYTF
TGTGCCAGCAGCGACCGTTCCTCCGGGACAACTTATGGCTACACCTTC
>TRBV11-2|NA|TRBJ2-2|TRBD2
CASRVGLAGGELFF
TGTGCCAGCAGAGTTGGACTAGCGGGCGGGGAGCTGTTTTTT
>TRBV5-4|NA|TRBJ1-4|TRBD1
CASSPQGADEKLFF
TGTGCCAGCAGTCCACAGGGGGCCGATGAAAAACTGTTTTTT
>TRBV5-6|NA|TRBJ1-2|NA
CASSKGDYYGYTF
TGTGCCAGCAGCAAGGGGGATTACTATGGCTACACCTTC
>TRBV19|NA|TRBJ2-5|TRBD2
CASGTSGRAETQYF
TGTGCCAGTGGTACTAGCGGGAGGGCAGAGACCCAGTACTTC
>TRBV5-1|NA|TRBJ2-7|TRBD1
CASSFGTGSEQYF
TGCGCCAGCAGCTTTGGGACAGGTAGCGAGCAGTACTTC
>TRBV14|NA|TRBJ1-1|TRBD1
CASSQTPGGLNTEAFF
TGTGCCAGCAGCCAGACCCCAGGGGGTCTGAACACTGAAGCTTTCTTT
>TRBV2|NA|TRBJ2-7|NA
CAGREIPTYEQYF
TGTGCCGGCCGGGAAATTCCTACCTACGAGCAGTACTTC
>TRBV10-2|NA|TRBJ1-6|TRBD1
CASSPGTVQLDSPLHF
TGCGCCAGCAGCCCCGGGACAGTACAGTTGGATTCACCCCTCCACTTT
>TRBV4-1|NA|TRBJ1-5|NA
CASSQGLNRDQPQHF
TGCGCCAGCAGCCAAGGATTGAACAGGGATCAGCCCCAGCATTTT
>TRBV7-8|NA|TRBJ2-7|NA
CASSHVFGGGSRVEQYF
TGTGCCAGCAGCCACGTGTTTGGGGGCGGGAGTCGGGTCGAGCAGTACTTC
>TRBV2|NA|TRBJ2-7|TRBD2
CASTWTSGTDEQYF
TGTGCCAGCACCTGGACTAGCGGGACTGACGAGCAGTACTTC
>TRBV6-1|NA|TRBJ1-1|NA
CASSEPGKGFTEAFF
TGTGCCAGCAGTGAACCGGGAAAAGGTTTCACTGAAGCTTTCTTT
>TRBV5-1|NA|TRBJ1-4|NA
CASSTQTGNNEKLFF
TGCGCCAGCAGCACCCAAACAGGGAATAATGAAAAACTGTTTTTT
>TRBV10-2|NA|TRBJ1-2|TRBD1
CASTPGTDYGYTF
TGCGCCAGCACCCCCGGGACAGACTATGGCTACACCTTC
>TRBV6-5|once|TRBJ2-7|NA
CASSPGTYEQYF
TGTGCCAGCAGCCCAGGGACCTACGAGCAGTACTTC
>TRBV10-3|NA|TRBJ2-5|NA
CATGGETETQYF
TGTGCCACAGGAGGGGAAACGGAGACCCAGTACTTC
>TRBV9|NA|TRBJ2-5|TRBD2
CASSVGGLALQETQYF
TGTGCCAGCAGCGTAGGGGGACTAGCGCTTCAAGAGACCCAGTACTTC
>TRBV7-2|NA|TRBJ2-2|NA
CASSWGQTTGELFF
TGTGCCAGCAGCTGGGGGCAGACCACCGGGGAGCTGTTTTTT
>TRBV24-1|NA|TRBJ2-5|TRBD2
CATSDIAGGPETQYF
TGTGCCACCAGTGACATAGCGGGAGGGCCGGAGACCCAGTACTTC
>TRBV19|NA|TRBJ1-4|NA
CASSIRLSENEKLFF
TGTGCCAGTAGTATCAGACTCTCCGAAAATGAAAAACTGTTTTTT
>TRBV11-3|NA|TRBJ1-5|NA
CASPRETASCGQPQHF
TGTGCCAGCCCTCGGGAGACAGCCTCATGTGGTCAGCCCCAGCATTTT
>TRBV20-1|NA|TRBJ2-3|NA
CSASRLVQITDTQYF
TGCAGTGCCAGTCGACTAGTACAGATCACAGATACGCAGTATTTT
>TRBV19|NA|TRBJ2-2|TRBD1
CASRDRVRTGELFF
TGTGCCAGCCGGGACAGGGTTCGGACCGGGGAGCTGTTTTTT
>TRBV12-3/TRBV12-4|NA|TRBJ1-4|NA
CASSSQHGEKLFF
TGTGCCAGCAGTTCGCAACATGGTGAAAAACTGTTTTTT
>TRBV7-9|NA|TRBJ1-1|NA
CASSSTGNTEAFF
TGTGCCAGCAGCTCGACAGGGAACACTGAAGCTTTCTTT
>TRBV6-5|NA|TRBJ2-7|NA
CASSSTVYEQYF
TGTGCCAGCAGCTCGACAGTATACGAGCAGTACTTC
>TRBV5-1|NA|TRBJ2-3|TRBD2
CASSLASGGLGTDTQYF
TGCGCCAGCAGCTTGGCTAGCGGGGGTTTGGGCACAGATACGCAGTATTTT
>TRBV18|NA|TRBJ1-6|TRBD1
CASSPTDRVNSPLHF
TGTGCCAGCTCACCAACTGACAGGGTGAATTCACCCCTCCACTTT
>TRBV10-2|NA|TRBJ2-3|TRBD2
CASSGGGGLANTDTQYF
TGCGCCAGCAGTGGGGGTGGGGGACTAGCGAACACAGATACGCAGTATTTT
>TRBV2|NA|TRBJ2-1|TRBD2
CASSEFRNPAGDQFF
TGTGCCAGCAGTGAGTTCCGAAATCCAGCGGGGGACCAGTTCTTC